This TCR beta chain was profiled in a study of blood T cells in healthy people across ages. A J-beta primer mix and a sample-barcoded 5' primer were used in a second PCR of about 7 to 12 cycles. From the 5' RACE reads, TCRdb called clonotypes with MiXCR, one entry per CDR3 protein. The table lists about 1.4 million distinct CDR3 sequences, roughly 59% of them singletons, with about 6.7% in the top ten. This clonotype occurred once. Its target is not known. Notes on the study in general: Higher diversity, along with more naive CD4+ cells, distinguished long-lived donors from aged donors. The study could not conclusively compare naive and antigen-experienced cells, given its unsorted PBMCs.

This TCR was sampled from a young man in good health. Sequenced input: blood.

The CDR3 region has the DNA TGTGCCAGCAGTTTATCAGCGGGGGGTGGCTTTATAACGCAGTATTTT. Protein product: CASSLSAGGGFITQYF. This rearrangement joins TRBV28 to TRBJ2-3; 9 bases agree with TRBD2. Trimming at V came to 1 base and at J to 9 bases, leaving 11 bases not matched to a gene. The CDR3 consists of 16 residues. The V gene's germline CDR1 is MDHEN and CDR2 SYDVKM. The whole variable domain, remainder taken from reference TRBV28 and TRBJ2-3, is DVKVTQSSRYLVKRTGEKVFLECVQDMDHENMFWYRQDPGLGLRLIYFSYDVKMKEKGDIPEGYSVSREKKERFSLILESASTNQTSMYLCASSLSAGGGFITQYFGPGTRLTVL.